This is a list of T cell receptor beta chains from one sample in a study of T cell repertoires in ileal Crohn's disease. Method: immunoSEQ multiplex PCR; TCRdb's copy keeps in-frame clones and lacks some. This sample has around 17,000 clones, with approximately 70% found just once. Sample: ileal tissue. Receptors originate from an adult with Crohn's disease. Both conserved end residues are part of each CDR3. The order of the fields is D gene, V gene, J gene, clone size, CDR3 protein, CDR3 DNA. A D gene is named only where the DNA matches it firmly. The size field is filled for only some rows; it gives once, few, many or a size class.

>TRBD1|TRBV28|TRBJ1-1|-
CASRTWTGWTEAFF
TGTGCCAGTCGGACGTGGACAGGGTGGACTGAAGCTTTCTTT
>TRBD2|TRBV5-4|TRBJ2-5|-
CASRAGTSGRAQETQYF
TGTGCCAGCAGGGCCGGGACTAGCGGGAGGGCCCAAGAGACCCAGTACTTC
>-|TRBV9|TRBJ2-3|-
CASSVGMTSSDTQYF
TGTGCCAGCAGCGTAGGGATGACTAGTTCAGATACGCAGTATTTT
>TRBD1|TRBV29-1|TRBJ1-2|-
CSVGRDSHGYTF
TGCAGCGTTGGGAGGGACAGCCATGGCTACACCTTC
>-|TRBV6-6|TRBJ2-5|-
CASSRQTEEYF
TGTGCCAGCAGCCGCCAGACTGAAGAGTACTTC
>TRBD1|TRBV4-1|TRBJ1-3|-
CASSQDWQAGGLVDTIYF
TGCGCCAGCAGCCAAGATTGGCAGGCAGGGGGCTTAGTGGACACCATATATTTT
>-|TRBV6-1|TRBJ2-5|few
CASSSPGVGQETQYF
TGTGCCAGCAGCTCCCCCGGGGTAGGTCAAGAGACCCAGTACTTC
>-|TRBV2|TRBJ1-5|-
CASRDRQINQPQHF
TGTGCCAGCAGGGATCGACAGATAAATCAGCCCCAGCATTTT
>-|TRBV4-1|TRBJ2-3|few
CASSRGLSTDTQYF
TGCGCCAGCAGCCGGGGACTCAGCACAGATACGCAGTATTTT
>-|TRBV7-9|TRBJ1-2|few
CASSSNWGVWYGYTF
TGTGCCAGCAGCTCCAATTGGGGGGTATGGTATGGCTACACCTTC
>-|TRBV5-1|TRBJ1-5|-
CASSSDGQPNQPQHF
TGCGCCAGCAGCTCCGATGGACAGCCCAATCAGCCCCAGCATTTT
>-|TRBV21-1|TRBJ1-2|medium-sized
CASSTEQGQGPAGYGYTF
TGTGCCAGCAGCACCGAGCAAGGACAGGGGCCGGCTGGCTATGGCTACACCTTC
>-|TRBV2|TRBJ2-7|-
CASSEMGGYYEQYF
TGTGCCAGCAGTGAAATGGGGGGATACTACGAGCAGTACTTC
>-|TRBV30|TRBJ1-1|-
CAWSDTEAFF
TGTGCCTGGAGCGACACTGAAGCTTTCTTT
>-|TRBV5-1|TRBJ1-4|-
CASSLTGGEKLFF
TGCGCCAGCAGCTTGACAGGCGGTGAAAAACTGTTTTTT